These 30 T cell receptor beta chains share one sample of origin, sequenced in a study of naive and memory T cell subsets. Adult healthy volunteers gave 2.5 ml peripheral blood for whole-blood RNA. For blood and skin samples, reverse transcription used TCR alpha and beta constant primers. A single record per CDR3 protein comes from TCRdb applying MiXCR to the 5' RACE reads. The table includes more than 20,000 distinct CDR3 sequences, roughly 25% detected once. The receptors here all came from a female donor in good health.

Judged by abundance, this clonotype is medium-sized. The chain uses TRBV12-3 or TRBV12-4 and TRBJ2-5, with TRBD1 matching 10 bases. This CDR3 has 13 amino acids. Losses at the gene ends were 6 bases for V and 5 bases for J; bases not matched to a gene: 3. The CDR3 is CASSSDRGETQYF. The CDR3 DNA is TGTGCCAGCAGCTCGGACAGGGGGGAGACCCAGTACTTC.

This clonotype showed up just a few times. This rearrangement joins TRBV29-1 to TRBJ2-3, with 8 positions matching TRBD1. The CDR3 runs to 14 residues. In germline, CDR1 is SQVTM, CDR2 ANQGSEA. Losses at the gene ends were 0 bases for V and 4 bases for J; bases not matched to a gene: 3. CDR3 sequence: CSVEDRGRADTQYF. Written as DNA, the CDR3 is TGCAGCGTTGAAGACAGGGGGCGAGCAGATACGCAGTATTTT.

In its sample, this clonotype was seen many times. V usage is TRBV12-5 and J usage is TRBJ1-1; 7 bases are shared with TRBD1. Germline V lookup: CDR1 LGHNT, CDR2 FRNRAP. V gave up 3 bases and J gave up 4 bases; unmatched junction bases: 2. CDR3 size: 13 residues. This CDR3 is CASGLSGGTEAFF. The CDR3 bases are TGTGCTAGTGGTTTATCAGGGGGCACTGAAGCTTTCTTT.

The table lists this clonotype with a count of one. The chain is built from TRBV9 and TRBJ2-7; D is undetermined. The V gene lost 2 bases and the J gene lost 7 bases, with 13 bases spanning the gap. Germline CDR1 SGDLS, CDR2 YYNGEE. The CDR3 has 13 residues. The CDR3 reads CASSVGVSSEQYF. CDR3 DNA sequence: TGTGCCAGCAGCGTCGGAGTTTCGAGTGAGCAGTACTTC.

Turning to this clonotype: The junction departs from germline at one end; a sequencing error may be responsible. This chain connects TRBV20-1 to TRBJ2-3; D uncertain. CDR3 size: 12 residues. Germline CDR1 reads DFQATT; CDR2 reads SNEGSKA (reference sequence). In DNA, the CDR3 is TGCAGTGTTAGAGATAAGCCGTGGACGCAGTATTTT. Its translation is CSVRDKPWTQYF.

This clonotype occurred a few times. The chain carries TRBV20-1 and TRBJ1-2; weak D call: TRBD1 (5 bases). Trimming left V 6 bases short and J 4 bases short, with 15 bases between. The CDR3 loop spans 13 amino acids. Per germline, CDR1 DFQATT and CDR2 SNEGSKA (reference sequence). The CDR3 is CSALTGTPYGYTF. CDR3 nucleotides: TGCAGTGCGCTCACCGGGACCCCCTATGGCTACACCTTC.

In its sample, this clonotype is medium-sized (0.01 to 0.1%). CDR3 sequence (DNA): TGTGCCTGGGAGGAGAATGAAAAACTGTTTTTT. Translated: CAWEENEKLFF. The chain combines TRBV30 with TRBJ1-4; D gene unclear. The CDR3 is made up of 11 amino acids. Germline CDR1 and CDR2: GTSNPN and SVGIG (reference sequence). V gave up 5 bases and J gave up 5 bases, with 6 bases separating them.

This clonotype has at least ten counts. The rearrangement links TRBV6-5 to TRBJ2-7; D is unresolved. Germline V lookup: CDR1 MNHEY, CDR2 SVGAGI. The V end was cut by 3 bases, the J end by 6 bases, with 12 bases between. The CDR3 extends over 13 amino acids. CDR3 amino acids: CASSYLTDSEQYF. The CDR3 nucleotides read TGTGCCAGCAGTTATCTGACCGATAGCGAGCAGTACTTC.

In regard to this clonotype: This likely comes from a read error, as the CDR3 has no conserved phenylalanine or tryptophan at its end. CDR3 region: CSVSQGINQPQHS. In nucleotides, the CDR3 is TGCAGCGTTTCTCAGGGGATCAATCAGCCCCAGCATTCT. The genes are TRBV29-1 and TRBJ1-5, with D possibly being TRBD1 (6 bases). The CDR3 spans 13 residues. V shed 5 bases and J shed 3 bases, with 11 bases lying between them. Germline V gives CDR1 SQVTM, CDR2 ANQGSEA.

The V call is TRBV10-2, the J call TRBJ2-2; TRBD2 agrees at 14 bases. Germline CDR1 and CDR2: WSHSY and SAAADI. This CDR3 has 15 residues. The CDR3 coding sequence is TGCGCAGTGATGGGGACTAGCGGGAGATACGGGGAGCTGTTTTTT. It is translated as CAVMGTSGRYGELFF.

By share, this clonotype counts as medium-sized. The chain has TRBV7-9 and TRBJ1-1, with 7 nucleotides matching TRBD1. Losses at the gene ends were 5 bases for V and 0 bases for J; bases not matched to a gene: 9. From germline, CDR1 is SEHNR and CDR2 FQNEAQ (reference sequence). CDR3 length: 16 residues. CDR3 in amino acids: CASSTSDRVMNTEAFF. The CDR3 bases are TGTGCCAGCAGCACATCCGACAGGGTTATGAACACTGAAGCTTTCTTT.

The rearrangement uses TRBV15 and TRBJ2-3; weak D call: TRBD2 (6 bases). Germline V CDR1 and CDR2: LNHNV, YYDKDF (reference sequence). The V gene lost 0 bases and the J gene lost 3 bases, with 10 bases spanning the gap. This CDR3 is 15 amino acids long. The CDR3 sequence: CATSREASATDTQYF. CDR3 coding DNA: TGTGCCACCAGCAGAGAAGCTAGCGCGACAGATACGCAGTATTTT.

In this sample, this clonotype turned up a few times. The chain employs TRBV6-5 and TRBJ2-7; unclear D gene. Germline V gene sequence: CDR1 MNHEY, CDR2 SVGAGI. This CDR3 contains 14 residues. V lost 2 bases to trimming and J lost 2 bases, with 10 bases between them. CDR3 sequence: CASSYISGTYEQYF. The DNA for the CDR3 is TGTGCCAGCAGTTACATTTCCGGAACCTACGAGCAGTACTTC.

To note about this clonotype: It is likely a read error, because the conserved phenylalanine at the end of the CDR3 is missing. The genes are TRBV6-1 and TRBJ1-1, with D unclear. This CDR3 is built from 13 residues. Germline V lookup: CDR1 MNHNS, CDR2 SASEGT. V lost 0 bases and J 6 bases, leaving 8 bases between the germline ends. The CDR3 DNA reads TGTGCCAGCAGTGAAGCGAGGGAGGCTGAAGCTTTCCTT. As protein: CASSEAREAEAFL.

This sequence joins TRBV6-6 and TRBJ1-5; D not resolved. In germline, CDR1 is MNHNY, CDR2 SVGAGI (reference sequence). The ends were cut back, 8 bases at V and 0 bases at J, with 8 bases in the middle. The CDR3 has 13 residues. CDR3 loop: CASGPYSNQPQHF. Here the CDR3 DNA reads TGTGCCAGCGGGCCTTATAGCAATCAGCCCCAGCATTTT.

Within the sample, this clonotype is medium-sized. This CDR3 is CASSLRLDRDYEQYF. The CDR3 nucleotides are TGTGCCAGCAGTTTAAGGTTAGACAGAGACTACGAGCAGTACTTC. V gene TRBV27 combines with J gene TRBJ2-7; D is possibly TRBD1 (5 bases). Germline loops: CDR1 MNHEY, CDR2 SMNVEV (reference sequence). This CDR3 comprises 15 residues. Trimming pared 2 bases from V and 3 bases from J, leaving 14 bases between.

This clonotype is categorized as medium-sized (0.01 to 0.1%). V is TRBV7-2 and J is TRBJ1-1; the D is unclear. The V gene's germline CDR1 is SGHTA and CDR2 FQGNSA. The CDR3 totals 13 residues. Trimming took 3 bases from V and 11 from J, leaving 16 bases between them. The CDR3 sequence is CASSFYPTDGAFF. CDR3 bases: TGTGCCAGCAGCTTCTACCCAACCGATGGGGCTTTCTTT.

This clonotype was observed at least ten times. The rearrangement joins TRBV29-1 to TRBJ2-5; D unresolved. Germline V lookup: CDR1 SQVTM, CDR2 ANQGSEA. This CDR3 has 12 amino acids. Trimming cost V 0 bases and J 5 bases, with 7 bases left between them. CDR3 sequence (DNA): TGCAGCGTTGAAGAGGGGTCGGAGACCCAGTACTTC. This gives the protein CSVEEGSETQYF.

This clonotype was counted only a few times. The chain combines TRBV20-1 with TRBJ2-7; TRBD2 agrees at 8 bases. Germline V gene lookup returns CDR1 DFQATT and CDR2 SNEGSKA (reference sequence). The trim removed 0 bases at V and 4 bases at J, leaving 11 bases unmatched. The CDR3 extends over 16 amino acids. CDR3 nucleotide sequence: TGCAGTGCTAGAGATTCCAGCGGGAGTAGTTTGTACGAGCAGTACTTC. This gives the protein CSARDSSGSSLYEQYF.

This clonotype is categorized as medium-sized (0.01 to 0.1%). The chain couples TRBV6-6 to TRBJ2-1; D tentatively fits TRBD1 or TRBD2 (5 bases each). The germline V and J ends were trimmed by 0 bases and 6 bases, with 9 bases remaining between them. This CDR3 comprises 14 residues. CDR1 is MNHNY, CDR2 SVGAGI, per germline (reference sequence). As DNA, the CDR3 is TGTGCCAGCAGTTACTCGACTACAGGCAATGAGCAGTTCTTC. It yields the protein CASSYSTTGNEQFF.

This clonotype was picked up a small number of times. The chain uses TRBV12-3 or TRBV12-4 and TRBJ1-5; D is uncertain. The CDR3 contains 13 residues. V lost 1 base, J lost 5 bases, and 6 bases lay in between. Written as DNA, the CDR3 is TGTGCCAGCAGTTTAGTCGAGGATCAGCCCCAGCATTTT. Protein sequence: CASSLVEDQPQHF.

There are a few counts of this clonotype. The gene calls are TRBV29-1 and TRBJ2-3; D unclear. Germline V CDR1 and CDR2: SQVTM, ANQGSEA. The CDR3 has 11 amino acids. Trimming took 6 bases from V and 6 from J, leaving 10 bases between them. The chain's CDR3 is CSVSRADTQYF. CDR3 DNA: TGCAGCGTGTCCCGGGCCGATACGCAGTATTTT.

This clonotype was counted ten times or more. The chain joins TRBV5-6 to TRBJ2-7; D gene ambiguous. Germline loops: CDR1 SGHDT, CDR2 YYEEEE. Between the trimmed V and J ends, which lost 7 bases and 1 base, there was a span of 9 bases. The CDR3 has 12 amino acids. The CDR3, as DNA: TGTGCCAGCTTGGGTGATTCCTACGAGCAGTACTTC. It is translated as CASLGDSYEQYF.

This clonotype was observed many times. The rearrangement uses TRBV29-1 and TRBJ2-7; D is unclear. CDR1 SQVTM and CDR2 ANQGSEA come from the germline V gene. V was clipped by 6 bases and J by 6 bases, with 12 bases between them. The CDR3 runs 11 residues. This chain's CDR3 is CSVLVYREQYF. For the CDR3, the DNA is TGCAGCGTCCTGGTGTATCGCGAGCAGTACTTC.

The table lists this clonotype with many counts. This chain joins TRBV7-2 and TRBJ2-2; D unclear. There are 13 residues in the CDR3. The V gene's germline CDR1 is SGHTA and CDR2 FQGNSA. V was cut by 2 bases and J by 5 bases, with 6 bases left in between. CDR3 DNA sequence: TGTGCCAGCAGCTTAATAAAAACCGGGGAGCTGTTTTTT. It encodes CASSLIKTGELFF.

The genes are TRBV20-1 and TRBJ1-5; 7 bases are shared with TRBD1. This CDR3 comprises 15 residues. From germline, CDR1 is DFQATT and CDR2 SNEGSKA (reference sequence). After removal of 0 bases from V and 9 bases from J, the junction contained 11 bases not matched to a gene. CDR3 nucleotide sequence: TGCAGTGCTAGAGATCAGTCGGACAGGTTCCGGCCCCAGCATTTT. Amino acids: CSARDQSDRFRPQHF.

This clonotype was detected ten times or more. V and J are TRBV29-1 and TRBJ2-1; maybe TRBD1 (5 bases). Germline V gives CDR1 SQVTM, CDR2 ANQGSEA. The CDR3 loop spans 13 amino acids. V lost 7 bases and J 2 bases, leaving 12 bases between the germline ends. This CDR3 reads CSATDITYNEQFF. The DNA of the CDR3 is TGCAGCGCCACGGACATTACCTACAATGAGCAGTTCTTC.

The CDR3: CAISETSYEQYF. For the CDR3, the DNA is TGTGCCATCAGTGAAACTAGCTACGAGCAGTACTTC. The chain combines TRBV10-3 with TRBJ2-7; TRBD2 might be the D (5 bases). Germline lookup yields CDR1 ENHRY and CDR2 SYGVKD. This CDR3 spans 12 amino acids. The germline V and J ends were trimmed by 3 bases and 3 bases, with 6 bases remaining between them.

This clonotype was counted many times. J is TRBJ1-1 and V is TRBV21-1; the table's D gene call, TRBD1, was not cross checked with the DNA. TRBV21-1 is a pseudogene segment. CDR3 size: 20 residues. CDR3 loop: CASRTRDRGLWSLLNTEAFF. CDR3 coding DNA: TGTGCCAGCAGGACCCGGGACAGGGGGCTTTGGAGCCTTCTTAACACTGAAGCTTTCTTT.

This chain joins TRBV29-1 and TRBJ1-1, with D possibly TRBD1 on 5 matching bases. The V end lost 7 bases, the J end lost 1 base, and 10 bases lay between the germline ends. This CDR3 is 12 amino acids long. The germline gives CDR1 SQVTM, CDR2 ANQGSEA. DNA for the CDR3: TGCAGCGCTGGACAACCGAACACTGAAGCTTTCTTT. Residues: CSAGQPNTEAFF.